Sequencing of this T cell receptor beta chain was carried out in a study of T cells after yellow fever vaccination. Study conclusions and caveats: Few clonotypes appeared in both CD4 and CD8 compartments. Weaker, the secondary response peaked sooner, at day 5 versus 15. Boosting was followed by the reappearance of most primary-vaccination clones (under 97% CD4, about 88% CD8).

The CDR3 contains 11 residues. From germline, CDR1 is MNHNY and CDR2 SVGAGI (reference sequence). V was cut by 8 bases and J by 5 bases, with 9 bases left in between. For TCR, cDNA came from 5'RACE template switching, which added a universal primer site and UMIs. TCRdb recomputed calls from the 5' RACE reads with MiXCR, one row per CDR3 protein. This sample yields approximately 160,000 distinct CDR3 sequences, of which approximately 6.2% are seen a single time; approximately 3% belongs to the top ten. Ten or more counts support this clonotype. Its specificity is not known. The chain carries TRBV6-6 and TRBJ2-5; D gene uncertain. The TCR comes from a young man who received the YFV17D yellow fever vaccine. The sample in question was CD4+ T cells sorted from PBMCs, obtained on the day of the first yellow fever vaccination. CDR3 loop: CASGKGETQYF. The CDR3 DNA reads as TGTGCCAGCGGGAAAGGGGAGACCCAGTACTTC.